The clone carrying this T cell receptor beta chain was seen only a few times. Antigen specificity is unknown. The entry originates in a study of early T cells in non-severe SARS-CoV-2 infection. Study summary: The chains were unpaired, and the sequenced material was bulk RNA from unsorted whole blood. Overall study findings and caveats: Clonotype matching in VDJdb favored anti-spike CD8 responses and did not capture private and CD4 specificities.

Unique molecular identifiers (one per individual cDNA molecule) were attached. TCRdb fed the 5' RACE reads into MiXCR, producing one record per CDR3 protein. Here the sample spans around 58,000 distinct CDR3 sequences, about 16% being singletons. Germline V gene sequence: CDR1 DFQATT, CDR2 SNEGSKA (reference sequence). The CDR3 has 14 amino acids. Trimming removed 8 bases at V and 4 bases at J, with 20 bases between. Source: whole blood, taken at baseline. V and J are TRBV20-1 and TRBJ1-2; tentatively, D is TRBD1 (5 bases). The source is an adult who was a healthcare worker with PCR-confirmed SARS-CoV-2 infection or an uninfected control (not recorded which). CDR3 nucleotide sequence: TGCAGTATTTCCGGGGCCAATCCTTCCTATGGCTACACCTTC. The encoded protein is CSISGANPSYGYTF.